One and the same sample provided the 18 T cell receptor beta chains below, sequenced in a study of shared clonotypes between healthy human individuals. Assay used: immunoSEQ multiplex PCR; TCRdb lists only in-frame clones, some missing. The sample lists around 640,000 clones; about 95% were seen once. Naivety among CD8 cells was defined by CD45RO negativity and positive CCR7 selection, thereby excluding terminally differentiated effector memory CD45RA+ cells. Sequencing input: naive CD8+ T cells sorted from blood. All receptors come from a woman aged 30 to 39 in good health.

The chain joins TRBV4-1 to TRBJ1-1; D remains ambiguous. CDR3 size: 15 residues. From germline, CDR1 is MGHRA and CDR2 YSYEKL. Trimming took off 2 bases at V and 1 base at J, with 11 bases between the two ends. CDR3 nucleotide sequence: TGCGCCAGCAGCCAAACACGAGACTGGAACACTGAAGCTTTCTTT. It encodes CASSQTRDWNTEAFF.

On this clone: Other DNA sequences within the sample encode an identical CDR3. This chain joins TRBV6-5 and TRBJ2-1; 11 bases are a match to TRBD2. The CDR3 is 15 residues long. Unmatched junction bases numbered 1, after V lost 4 bases and J lost 2 bases. The V gene's germline CDR1 is MNHEY and CDR2 SVGAGI. The CDR3 coding sequence is TGTGCCAGCAGTTTACTAGCGGGAGCCTACAATGAGCAGTTCTTC. Protein: CASSLLAGAYNEQFF.

The chain is built from TRBV5-4 and TRBJ2-1; D is unresolved. The V end was cut by 4 bases, the J end by 7 bases, with 6 bases between. The CDR3 spans 11 residues. From germline, CDR1 is SGHNT and CDR2 YYREEE (reference sequence). The CDR3 region has the DNA TGTGCCAGCAGCCGTGATAATGAGCAGTTCTTC. The encoded protein is CASSRDNEQFF. Filled out from reference TRBV5-4 and TRBJ2-1, the complete variable domain reads ETGVTQSPTHLIKTRGQQVTLRCSSQSGHNTVSWYQQALGQGPQFIFQYYREEENGRGNFPPRFSGLQFPNYSSELNVNALELDDSALYLCASSRDNEQFFGPGTRLTVL.

The chain carries TRBV19 and TRBJ2-7; the D gene is possibly TRBD1 (6 bases). The V gene lost 3 bases and the J gene lost 5 bases, with 14 bases spanning the gap. From germline, CDR1 is LNHDA and CDR2 SQIVND (reference sequence). CDR3 length: 14 residues. The DNA of the CDR3 is TGTGCCAGTAGTATTTTAGGGGGATCCAACGAGCAGTACTTC. This gives the protein CASSILGGSNEQYF.

For this clone: The DNA is left out, because the CDR3 cannot be placed on it with certainty; the CDR3 is given as TCRdb lists it. Here the CDR3 reads CASSFGAGGYEQYF. V is TRBV27 and J is TRBJ2-7; no DNA check was done on the table's D call, TRBD2. From germline, CDR1 is MNHEY and CDR2 SMNVEV (reference sequence). The CDR3 length is 14 residues, termini included.

The rearrangement links TRBV28 to TRBJ2-7; TRBD1 matches 10 bases. The junction had 6 bases not matched to a gene; V was cut back by 7 bases and J by 6 bases. This CDR3 region has 13 residues. CDR1 is MDHEN and CDR2 is SYDVKM in the germline V gene. The CDR3 spells CASTGTGETEQYF. The CDR3 DNA follows: TGTGCCAGCACCGGGACAGGGGAAACCGAGCAGTACTTC. The complete variable domain, with remaining parts taken from reference TRBV28 and TRBJ2-7, reads DVKVTQSSRYLVKRTGEKVFLECVQDMDHENMFWYRQDPGLGLRLIYFSYDVKMKEKGDIPEGYSVSREKKERFSLILESASTNQTSMYLCASTGTGETEQYFGPGTRLTVT.

On this clone: A junction end diverges from the germline sequence, so it may reflect a read error. This chain links TRBV7-9 with TRBJ2-1; 7 bases are a match to TRBD2. CDR3 length: 11 amino acids. Germline values: CDR1 SEHNR, CDR2 FQNEAQ (reference sequence). CDR3 DNA: TGTGCCAGCAGCCTAGCGGATGAGCAGTTCTTC. Translation: CASSLADEQFF.

The chain joins TRBV28 to TRBJ1-5; tentatively, D is TRBD1 (5 bases). Trimming removed 5 bases at V and 7 bases at J, with 18 bases between. This CDR3 comprises 15 residues. In germline, CDR1 is MDHEN, CDR2 SYDVKM. CDR3 region: CASSPGTANGQPQHF. CDR3 sequence (DNA): TGTGCCAGCAGTCCCGGGACGGCCAACGGGCAGCCCCAGCATTTT.

The chain links TRBV5-4 to TRBJ2-7; D is tentatively TRBD1 or TRBD2 (5 bases each). The ends were cut back, 4 bases at V and 2 bases at J, with 13 bases in the middle. From germline, CDR1 is SGHNT and CDR2 YYREEE (reference sequence). This CDR3 is 14 amino acids long. CDR3 sequence: CASSLAGATYEQYF. CDR3 bases: TGTGCCAGCAGCCTCGCCGGGGCTACCTACGAGCAGTACTTC.

This chain connects TRBV4-2 to TRBJ2-1; TRBD2 matches at 7 bases. CDR3 length equals 15 residues. Per the germline V gene, CDR1 is LGHNA and CDR2 is YNFKEQ. V trimming: 4 bases; J trimming: 7 bases; junction bases outside the gene matches: 10. The CDR3 sequence: CASSPGLSIRNEQFF. The CDR3 nucleotides read TGTGCCAGCAGCCCGGGACTATCGATAAGGAATGAGCAGTTCTTC.

The chain couples TRBV6-5 to TRBJ1-4; D perhaps matches TRBD1 (5 bases). CDR1 and CDR2 from the germline V gene are MNHEY and SVGAGI. The ends were cut back, 0 bases at V and 4 bases at J, with 12 bases in the middle. The CDR3 spans 16 residues. In nucleotides, the CDR3 is TGTGCCAGCAGTTACTCGAGTCAGGGATATAATGAAAAACTGTTTTTT. Protein sequence: CASSYSSQGYNEKLFF.

The rearrangement uses TRBV18 and TRBJ2-7; TRBD1 agrees at 8 bases. The CDR3 is made up of 13 amino acids. Germline CDR1 and CDR2: KGHSH and LQKENI. V lost 0 bases to trimming and J lost 6 bases; unmatched junction nucleotides: 1. DNA for the CDR3: TGTGCCAGCTCACCACCGGGGACAGGCGAGCAGTACTTC. This gives the protein CASSPPGTGEQYF.

Notes on this clone: Other DNA sequences within the sample encode an identical CDR3. The J gene is TRBJ2-7, the V gene TRBV27; either TRBD1 or TRBD2 may fit D (6 bases each). CDR3 size: 13 residues. CDR1 is MNHEY, CDR2 SMNVEV, per germline (reference sequence). V lost 3 bases and J lost 3, with 9 bases in between. The CDR3 sequence is CASSLGGRYEQYF. DNA for the CDR3: TGTGCCAGCAGTTTGGGGGGCCGCTACGAGCAGTACTTC.

The chain carries TRBV30 and TRBJ2-1; no clear D gene. CDR3 length: 15 residues. With 5 bases removed from V and 0 bases from J, the gap between germline ends came to 14 bases. Germline values: CDR1 GTSNPN, CDR2 SVGIG (reference sequence). In DNA form, the CDR3 reads TGTGCCTGGGCCGTGAGCGACCCCTCCTACAATGAGCAGTTCTTC. Translated, it gives CAWAVSDPSYNEQFF.

This sequence joins TRBV9 and TRBJ2-1; 10 nucleotides line up with TRBD2. Per the germline V gene, CDR1 is SGDLS and CDR2 is YYNGEE. The CDR3 has 15 residues. V dropped 3 bases and J dropped 8; count of bases not matched to a gene: 8. The CDR3 loop is CASSAPRTSGYEQFF. The CDR3 DNA reads TGTGCCAGCAGCGCCCCGAGGACTAGCGGTTATGAGCAGTTCTTC.

This rearrangement joins TRBV28 to TRBJ1-5; D gene ambiguous. V was shortened by 7 bases and J by 0 bases, with 13 bases between the two germline ends. Germline assignment: CDR1 MDHEN and CDR2 SYDVKM. The CDR3 has 15 residues. The CDR3 coding sequence is TGTGCCAGCACCAATGAATTTTATAGCAATCAGCCCCAGCATTTT. As protein: CASTNEFYSNQPQHF.

The chain joins TRBV9 to TRBJ2-2, with D possibly TRBD1 on 6 matching bases. This CDR3 comprises 16 residues. Germline-derived CDR1 and CDR2 are SGDLS and YYNGEE. V lost 4 bases and J lost 4, with 17 bases in between. The CDR3 loop is CASSSSTGKSTGELFF. The CDR3 nucleotides are TGTGCCAGCAGCTCCTCTACAGGGAAGAGCACCGGGGAGCTGTTTTTT.

This sequence joins TRBV14 and TRBJ2-1; D gene unclear. CDR1 SGHDN and CDR2 FVKESK come from the germline V gene. V shed 4 bases and J shed 8 bases, with 6 bases lying between them. The CDR3 is 11 residues long. The chain's CDR3 is CASSLGYEQFF. CDR3 bases: TGTGCCAGCAGCCTAGGGTATGAGCAGTTCTTC.